A single TCR beta chain is shown here with its context. The antigen is unknown. Expressed TCRB transcripts were sequenced because the isolated RNA had all been reverse transcribed beforehand. Data came from immunoSEQ multiplex PCR; TCRdb stores just in-frame clones and leaves some out. The sample contains some 330,000 clones, roughly 12% of which appear only once. This sample stems from a study of beta chain features in type 1 diabetes. Regarding the study as a whole: People with Type 1 diabetes carried modestly yet significantly shorter TCRB CDR3s in all four CD4+ subsets.

Sequencing used naive CD4+ T cells from blood. This TCR was recovered from a woman aged 18-29 years with type 1 diabetes.

The CDR3 nucleotides read TGTGCCAGCAGTTCGACTAGTCCCTCACCCTACGAGCAGTACTTC. This gives the protein CASSSTSPSPYEQYF. The rearrangement uses TRBV28 and TRBJ2-7, with D tentatively TRBD2 (6 bases). This CDR3 is 15 amino acids long. The germline V gene encodes CDR1 MDHEN and CDR2 SYDVKM. Trimming took off 4 bases at V and 2 bases at J, with 15 bases between the two ends. The whole variable domain, remainder taken from reference TRBV28 and TRBJ2-7, is DVKVTQSSRYLVKRTGEKVFLECVQDMDHENMFWYRQDPGLGLRLIYFSYDVKMKEKGDIPEGYSVSREKKERFSLILESASTNQTSMYLCASSSTSPSPYEQYFGPGTRLTVT.